Presented here are 19 T cell receptor beta chains from one specimen sequenced in a study of control samples from healthy donors and cancer patients. TCRdb's copy holds only in-frame clones and misses some; the assay was immunoSEQ multiplex PCR. Seen here are 400,000 to 500,000 clones, more than 80% observed once, and the top ten hold roughly 6.4%. The material sequenced was PBMCs. The receptor source for this set is a man aged 40-49 years with head and neck cancer.

This chain uses TRBV29-1 with TRBJ2-2, with D hard to call. The CDR3 is made up of 12 amino acids. V was trimmed by 5 bases and J by 6 bases, leaving 10 bases between them. Per germline, CDR1 SQVTM and CDR2 ANQGSEA. This CDR3 is CSVTAPPGELFF. In DNA form, the CDR3 reads TGCAGCGTTACCGCGCCTCCCGGGGAGCTGTTTTTT.

This chain links TRBV5-1 with TRBJ2-3, with 9 bases identical to TRBD1. The CDR3 length is 16 residues. After removal of 5 bases from V and 1 base from J, the junction contained 8 bases not matched to a gene. CDR1 is SGHRS and CDR2 is YFSETQ in the germline V gene. CDR3 protein: CASRTRTGVGTDTQYF. The CDR3 DNA follows: TGCGCCAGCAGGACAAGGACAGGGGTAGGCACAGATACGCAGTATTTT.

V and J are TRBV30 and TRBJ1-5; 7 nucleotides align to TRBD1. Germline lookup yields CDR1 GTSNPN and CDR2 SVGIG (reference sequence). This CDR3 is 13 amino acids long. J lost 2 bases, V lost 5 bases, and 3 bases had no gene match. The CDR3 nucleotides read TGTGCCTGGCAGACAGGGCGCAATCAGCCCCAGCATTTT. It is translated as CAWQTGRNQPQHF.

This rearrangement joins TRBV28 to TRBJ1-5; the D is unclear. CDR1 and CDR2 (germline): MDHEN, SYDVKM. The V gene lost 7 bases and the J gene lost 1 base, with 5 bases spanning the gap. This CDR3 contains 12 residues. CDR3 sequence reads: CASKGSNQPQHF. Written as DNA, the CDR3 is TGTGCCAGCAAGGGAAGCAATCAGCCCCAGCATTTT.

The J gene is TRBJ1-2, the V gene TRBV28; D is perhaps TRBD1 (5 bases). Trimming took 3 bases from V and 2 from J, leaving 13 bases between them. The CDR3 loop spans 15 amino acids. Germline CDR1 MDHEN, CDR2 SYDVKM. This CDR3 reads CASSFVTGANYGYTF. The CDR3 coding sequence is TGTGCCAGCAGTTTTGTAACAGGAGCAAACTATGGCTACACCTTC.

This rearrangement joins TRBV4-3 to TRBJ2-3; no clear D gene. Trimming stripped 1 base from V and 3 bases from J, with 17 bases between. CDR3 size: 17 residues. Looked up from germline, CDR1 is LGHNA and CDR2 is YSLEER. This chain's CDR3 is CASSQAFTVLGTDTQYF. The CDR3 DNA reads as TGCGCCAGCAGCCAAGCTTTCACAGTCCTAGGAACAGATACGCAGTATTTT.

J is TRBJ2-7 and V is TRBV5-4, with 7 nucleotides matching TRBD2. After removal of 4 bases from V and 3 bases from J, the junction contained 13 bases not matched to a gene. This CDR3 contains 16 residues. The germline V gene encodes CDR1 SGHNT and CDR2 YYREEE (reference sequence). The CDR3 is CASSANPGLRNYEQYF. In nucleotides, the CDR3 is TGTGCCAGCAGCGCCAACCCGGGACTACGAAACTACGAGCAGTACTTC. The variable domain in full, with the rest retrieved from reference TRBV5-4 and TRBJ2-7, is ETGVTQSPTHLIKTRGQQVTLRCSSQSGHNTVSWYQQALGQGPQFIFQYYREEENGRGNFPPRFSGLQFPNYSSELNVNALELDDSALYLCASSANPGLRNYEQYFGPGTRLTVT.

The chain couples TRBV6-5 to TRBJ1-2, with D perhaps matching TRBD1 (5 bases). This CDR3 contains 13 residues. Germline V CDR1 and CDR2: MNHEY, SVGAGI. V lost 6 bases and J 8 bases, leaving 16 bases between the germline ends. The CDR3 loop reads CASSTGPPKGYTF. Here the CDR3 DNA reads TGTGCCAGCAGCACGGGACCCCCTAAGGGCTACACCTTC.

This chain connects TRBV5-1 to TRBJ2-3; the match to TRBD2 covers 7 bases. The CDR3 sequence is 15 residues long. Germline CDR1 SGHRS, CDR2 YFSETQ. J was trimmed by 5 bases and V by 4 bases; bases with no gene match: 10. CDR3 DNA: TGCGCCAGCAGCCCCCTATGGGGGGGTGAAGATACGCAGTATTTT. Protein sequence: CASSPLWGGEDTQYF.

The chain employs TRBV6-5 and TRBJ2-7; D gene unclear. The CDR3 extends over 14 amino acids. V lost 6 bases to trimming and J lost 2 bases, with 14 bases between them. Germline V gives CDR1 MNHEY, CDR2 SVGAGI. The CDR3 sequence: CASRTTESTYEQYF. DNA of the CDR3: TGTGCCAGCAGAACTACAGAGAGTACCTACGAGCAGTACTTC.

This clone was picked up one time. J is TRBJ1-3 and V is TRBV11-2, with D uncertain. The CDR3 has 14 amino acids. V lost 2 bases and J lost 1, with 6 bases in between. CDR1 and CDR2 (germline): SGHAT, FQNNGV. CDR3 in amino acids: CASSLSRSGNTIYF. The CDR3, as DNA: TGTGCCAGCAGCTTATCTCGATCTGGAAACACCATATATTTT.

This clone appeared a single time. The rearrangement links TRBV7-2 to TRBJ2-7; D tentatively fits TRBD1 or TRBD2 (6 bases each). CDR3 length: 15 amino acids. CDR1 and CDR2 from the germline V gene are SGHTA and FQGNSA. Trimming pared 4 bases from V and 4 bases from J, leaving 17 bases between. As DNA, the CDR3 is TGTGCCAGCAGCTCCCAAGGGGGAGGAGGGTACGAGCAGTACTTC. Translated: CASSSQGGGGYEQYF. Full variable domain (remainder filled in from reference TRBV7-2 and TRBJ2-7): GAGVSQSPSNKVTEKGKDVELRCDPISGHTALYWYRQSLGQGLEFLIYFQGNSAPDKSGLPSDRFSAERTGGSVSTLTIQRTQQEDSAVYLCASSSQGGGGYEQYFGPGTRLTVT.

V and J are TRBV5-1 and TRBJ2-1, with TRBD1 identical over 9 bases. The V gene's germline CDR1 is SGHRS and CDR2 YFSETQ. The V segment lost 4 bases and the J segment 1 base; nucleotides outside the gene matches: 3. The CDR3 covers 15 residues. For the CDR3, the DNA is TGCGCCAGCAGCCGTGGACAGGGGTCCTACAATGAGCAGTTCTTC. Translating it yields CASSRGQGSYNEQFF.

The chain employs TRBV19 and TRBJ1-6, with 7 nucleotides matching TRBD1. This CDR3 contains 14 residues. The J segment lost 9 bases and the V segment lost 5 bases, leaving 7 bases of the junction unmatched. Germline CDR1 reads LNHDA; CDR2 reads SQIVND (reference sequence). CDR3 sequence (DNA): TGTGCCAGTAGTCTCCGGGACAGCTTTTCACCCCTCCACTTT. Translation: CASSLRDSFSPLHF.

The gene calls are TRBV3-1 (or the pseudogene TRBV3-2) and TRBJ1-2; possible D gene TRBD1, 6 bases. There are 15 residues in the CDR3. The germline CDR1 and CDR2 sequences are LGHDT and YNNKEL (reference sequence). V was cut by 0 bases and J by 8 bases, with 16 bases left in between. Here the CDR3 reads CASSQELGALGGYTF. For the CDR3, the DNA is TGTGCCAGCAGCCAAGAACTGGGGGCTCTCGGAGGCTACACCTTC.

The chain employs TRBV6-5 and TRBJ2-5; TRBD2 is a possible D gene (6 bases). The CDR3 loop spans 15 amino acids. V was cut by 5 bases and J by 1 base, with 14 bases left in between. The germline V gene encodes CDR1 MNHEY and CDR2 SVGAGI. In DNA form, the CDR3 reads TGTGCCAGCAGTACGCCCGGGAGCCTCCAAGAGACCCAGTACTTC. Residues: CASSTPGSLQETQYF.

The V call is TRBV3-1 (or the pseudogene TRBV3-2), the J call TRBJ2-3, with D perhaps matching TRBD1 or TRBD2 (5 bases each). V was shortened by 2 bases and J by 5 bases, with 14 bases between the two germline ends. The CDR3 extends over 15 amino acids. Per the germline V gene, CDR1 is LGHDT and CDR2 is YNNKEL (reference sequence). CDR3 coding DNA: TGTGCCAGCAGCCAACCTTGGGGTGGGGGAGATACGCAGTATTTT. Translated: CASSQPWGGGDTQYF.

In the case of this clone: The sample has other DNA sequences that encode this CDR3 too. The chain uses TRBV5-1 and TRBJ2-5, with 9 nucleotides matching TRBD1. The CDR3 has 14 amino acids. Germline values: CDR1 SGHRS, CDR2 YFSETQ. Trimming cost V 1 base and J 5 bases; bases outside gene matches: 3. The CDR3 bases are TGCGCCAGCAGCTTGACAGGGGGCGAGGAGACCCAGTACTTC. It yields the protein CASSLTGGEETQYF.

This chain links TRBV10-2 with TRBJ2-3, with D possibly being TRBD2 (5 bases). The length of the CDR3 is 14 residues. Germline loops: CDR1 WSHSY, CDR2 SAAADI. V shed 5 bases and J shed 3 bases, with 12 bases lying between them. The CDR3 reads CASSPSSVTDTQYF. The CDR3 DNA is TGCGCCAGCAGTCCCAGTAGCGTGACAGATACGCAGTATTTT.